This passage covers 26 T cell receptor beta chains from one sample sequenced in a study of radiation and T cells in renal cell carcinoma. This table comes from immunoSEQ multiplex PCR, and its TCRdb copy is limited to in-frame clones, with some not included. The sample lists about 140,000 clones, approximately 87% occurring once. As to time point: baseline pretreatment blood. The treatment is: 15 Gy SBRT to primary tumor, nephrectomy 4 weeks later. Sequences were derived from blood, sampled from a patient whose treatment included radiotherapy and nephrectomy. These receptors were collected from a woman between 45 and 60 years old with renal cell carcinoma.

The J gene is TRBJ2-7, the V gene TRBV4-1, with 9 bases that match TRBD1. Germline V gives CDR1 MGHRA, CDR2 YSYEKL. The length of the CDR3 is 15 residues. Trimming took 6 bases from V and 3 from J; bases not matched to a gene: 9. CDR3 protein: CASSPGQGVIYEQYF. In DNA form, the CDR3 reads TGCGCCAGCAGTCCGGGACAGGGTGTAATCTACGAGCAGTACTTC.

The rearrangement links TRBV27 to TRBJ1-1; D unresolved. The germline CDR1 and CDR2 sequences are MNHEY and SMNVEV (reference sequence). There are 11 residues in the CDR3. V was shortened by 8 bases and J by 4 bases, with 8 bases between the two germline ends. The DNA for the CDR3 is TGTGCCAGCCCACAGTGCACTGAAGCTTTCTTT. This encodes CASPQCTEAFF.

The rearrangement uses TRBV4-2 and TRBJ2-7; no definite D call. V was trimmed by 1 base and J by 4 bases, leaving 8 bases between them. Germline V gives CDR1 LGHNA, CDR2 YNFKEQ. This CDR3 comprises 13 residues. The CDR3 is CASSQGPAYEQYF. CDR3 DNA sequence: TGTGCCAGCAGCCAAGGCCCGGCTTACGAGCAGTACTTC.

The rearrangement links TRBV6-6 to TRBJ1-5; D is perhaps TRBD1 (5 bases). Germline V gives CDR1 MNHNY, CDR2 SVGAGI (reference sequence). V was trimmed by 6 bases and J by 4 bases, leaving 10 bases between them. This CDR3 is 13 amino acids long. The CDR3 region has the DNA TGTGCCAGCAGCGAAAGGGGTAATCAGCCCCAGCATTTT. Amino acid sequence: CASSERGNQPQHF.

This sequence joins TRBV7-2 and TRBJ1-2; D unclear. The CDR3 spans 15 residues. CDR1 SGHTA and CDR2 FQGNSA come from the germline V gene. Deletions cut 4 bases from V and 8 bases from J, with 20 bases between. CDR3 bases: TGTGCCAGCAGCTCAACATTCTCCGGGGTGGAGGGCTACACCTTC. Its translation: CASSSTFSGVEGYTF.

The chain uses TRBV7-9 and TRBJ1-5; TRBD1 aligns across 7 bases. The CDR3 contains 17 residues. Germline CDR1 SEHNR, CDR2 FQNEAQ (reference sequence). V was clipped by 5 bases and J by 0 bases; unmatched bases: 10. CDR3: CASSPMGTAGSNQPQHF. In DNA, the CDR3 is TGTGCCAGCAGCCCAATGGGGACAGCGGGTAGCAATCAGCCCCAGCATTTT.

In its sample, this clone was seen once. J is TRBJ2-5 and V is TRBV15, with D tentatively TRBD2 (6 bases). Germline loops: CDR1 LNHNV, CDR2 YYDKDF (reference sequence). Trimming left V 0 bases short and J 0 bases short, with 11 bases between. This CDR3 contains 16 residues. The CDR3 is CATSRDLEGYQETQYF. The CDR3, as DNA: TGTGCCACCAGCAGAGATTTGGAGGGGTACCAAGAGACCCAGTACTTC.

V gene TRBV6-5 combines with J gene TRBJ2-1, with 13 bases aligning to TRBD2. V shed 2 bases and J 15 bases; nucleotides not matched to a gene: 4. Germline V gene sequence: CDR1 MNHEY, CDR2 SVGAGI. The CDR3 has 13 amino acids. CDR3 sequence (DNA): TGTGCCAGCAGTTACGGACTAGCGGGAGTTCGGTTCTTC. Translation: CASSYGLAGVRFF.

This clone was recorded a few times. The V gene is TRBV4-1, the J gene TRBJ1-1; D gene uncertain. Germline-derived CDR1 and CDR2 are MGHRA and YSYEKL. This CDR3 region has 11 residues. Trimming took off 0 bases at V and 9 bases at J, with 5 bases between the two ends. The CDR3 spells CASSQEGKAFF. Here the CDR3 DNA reads TGCGCCAGCAGCCAAGAAGGAAAAGCTTTCTTT.

CDR3 amino acids: CASSPVVTSTYQETQYF. DNA for the CDR3: TGTGCCAGCTCACCAGTTGTAACCTCAACGTACCAAGAGACCCAGTACTTC. The chain uses TRBV18 and TRBJ2-5; D remains unclear. V lost 2 bases and J 0 bases, leaving 16 bases between the germline ends. Per the germline V gene, CDR1 is KGHSH and CDR2 is LQKENI. This CDR3 is 17 amino acids long.

The chain combines TRBV6-5 with TRBJ2-2; 10 bases fit TRBD1. V trimming: 5 bases; J trimming: 8 bases; junction bases outside the gene matches: 5. CDR1 and CDR2 (germline): MNHEY, SVGAGI. CDR3 length: 14 amino acids. The CDR3 reads CASSHGDRGGELFF. CDR3 nucleotides: TGTGCCAGCAGTCACGGGGACAGGGGAGGGGAGCTGTTTTTT.

The V and J genes are TRBV6-6 and TRBJ2-5; D remains unclear. Germline V gives CDR1 MNHNY, CDR2 SVGAGI (reference sequence). Trimming shortened V by 6 bases and J by 2 bases, and 7 bases separated the two germline ends. The CDR3 has 12 residues. CDR3 sequence (DNA): TGTGCCAGCAGCCAGGCGCAAGAGACCCAGTACTTC. Protein product: CASSQAQETQYF.

The chain combines TRBV15 with TRBJ1-1; TRBD1 matches at 7 bases. The CDR3 extends over 16 amino acids. Trimming at V came to 0 bases and at J to 3 bases, leaving 7 bases not matched to a gene. Germline-derived CDR1 and CDR2 are LNHNV and YYDKDF (reference sequence). The CDR3 nucleotides are TGTGCCACCAGCAGAGATAGGTTTGACAGGGACACTGAAGCTTTCTTT. Translating gives CATSRDRFDRDTEAFF.

V gene TRBV7-2 combines with J gene TRBJ2-5; 12 bases fit TRBD1. This CDR3 comprises 15 residues. V gave up 0 bases and J gave up 11 bases; unmatched junction bases: 7. Germline values: CDR1 SGHTA, CDR2 FQGNSA. The CDR3 here is CASSLAGTGGREQYF. The CDR3 bases are TGTGCCAGCAGCTTAGCAGGGACAGGGGGCAGGGAGCAGTACTTC.

This clone was observed at least ten times. This chain links TRBV18 with TRBJ1-1; 11 nucleotides align to TRBD1. CDR1 is KGHSH and CDR2 is LQKENI in the germline V gene. The ends lost 2 bases at V and 7 bases at J; junction bases unmatched: 15. This CDR3 has 18 amino acids. The CDR3 DNA reads TGTGCCAGCTCACCAAGGGCGCCGGGACAGGGGGGTAGTAATGAAGCTTTCTTT. As protein: CASSPRAPGQGGSNEAFF.

This chain links TRBV5-1 with TRBJ1-6, with D possibly being TRBD1 (5 bases). Looked up from germline, CDR1 is SGHRS and CDR2 is YFSETQ. This CDR3 contains 14 residues. V lost 4 bases and J 13 bases, leaving 18 bases between the germline ends. The DNA for the CDR3 is TGCGCCAGCAGCATCGACAGTACCAGTAAGCCCCTCCACTTT. It is translated as CASSIDSTSKPLHF.

The CDR3 sequence: CASSSTGYEQYF. Written as DNA, the CDR3 is TGTGCCAGTAGTTCAACAGGGTACGAGCAGTACTTC. This sequence joins TRBV19 and TRBJ2-7; perhaps TRBD1 as D (6 bases). With 5 bases removed from V and 4 bases from J, the gap between germline ends came to 9 bases. CDR1 is LNHDA and CDR2 is SQIVND in the germline V gene (reference sequence). This CDR3 comprises 12 residues. The variable domain in full, completed from reference TRBV19 and TRBJ2-7, reads DGGITQSPKYLFRKEGQNVTLSCEQNLNHDAMYWYRQDPGQGLRLIYYSQIVNDFQKGDIAEGYSVSREKKESFPLTVTSAQKNPTAFYLCASSSTGYEQYFGPGTRLTVT.

This chain uses TRBV5-1 with TRBJ2-7, with 9 bases fitting TRBD2. Germline CDR1 and CDR2: SGHRS and YFSETQ. The length of the CDR3 is 14 residues. After removal of 3 bases from V and 4 bases from J, the junction contained 5 bases not matched to a gene. CDR3 sequence reads: CASSSDSGGYEQYF. The CDR3 DNA reads TGCGCCAGCAGCTCAGATAGCGGGGGATACGAGCAGTACTTC.

The chain couples TRBV10-2 to TRBJ2-7, with 8 positions matching TRBD2. The CDR3 runs to 17 residues. The junction had 15 bases not matched to a gene; V was cut back by 5 bases and J by 3 bases. Germline lookup yields CDR1 WSHSY and CDR2 SAAADI. The CDR3 DNA reads TGCGCCAGCAGTCTTCTTTCGGTGTTAGCGGGAAACTACGAGCAGTACTTC. As protein: CASSLLSVLAGNYEQYF.

The rearrangement links TRBV6-5 to TRBJ2-3; D is unclear. The CDR3 is 12 amino acids. The V gene's germline CDR1 is MNHEY and CDR2 SVGAGI. V gave up 5 bases and J gave up 3 bases, with 6 bases separating them. The DNA of the CDR3 is TGTGCCAGCAGTCAGACGACAGATACGCAGTATTTT. Protein sequence: CASSQTTDTQYF.

The rearrangement joins TRBV28 to TRBJ1-2, with no clear D. Germline lookup yields CDR1 MDHEN and CDR2 SYDVKM. Trimming pared 2 bases from V and 0 bases from J, leaving 10 bases between. There are 15 residues in the CDR3. The CDR3 nucleotides read TGTGCCAGCAGTTTAGGCGCAGTTTCTAACTATGGCTACACCTTC. This translates into CASSLGAVSNYGYTF.

The chain employs TRBV6-5 and TRBJ1-5; the D gene is possibly TRBD1 (6 bases). CDR3 size: 15 residues. Germline V lookup: CDR1 MNHEY, CDR2 SVGAGI. V lost 5 bases to trimming and J lost 5 bases, with 16 bases between them. The CDR3, as DNA: TGTGCCAGCAGTACCCTGGGGGGGGCCGATCAGCCCCAGCATTTT. Protein product: CASSTLGGADQPQHF.

This clone occurred a few times. This chain uses TRBV18 with TRBJ1-2, with D perhaps matching TRBD1 (5 bases). Germline-derived CDR1 and CDR2 are KGHSH and LQKENI. CDR3 length: 12 amino acids. The V and J ends lost 3 bases and 7 bases respectively, with 9 bases between them. The CDR3 DNA follows: TGTGCCAGCTCACCCGATGGGGGTGGCTACACCTTC. Protein sequence: CASSPDGGGYTF.

This clone appeared a single time. The chain recombines TRBV7-2 with TRBJ2-7; 11 positions match TRBD2. Germline values: CDR1 SGHTA, CDR2 FQGNSA. V lost 5 bases and J lost 6; bases outside the gene matches: 9. This CDR3 spans 15 amino acids. Here the CDR3 DNA reads TGTGCCAGCAGCCCAGGAGTAGCGGGGGGGTCCGAGCAGTACTTC. Translation: CASSPGVAGGSEQYF.

This clone was picked up one time. J is TRBJ2-6 and V is TRBV14; D not certain. The V end was cut by 1 base, the J end by 0 bases, with 10 bases between. Germline assignment: CDR1 SGHDN and CDR2 FVKESK. This CDR3 region has 17 residues. CDR3 protein: CASSQVLRGSGANVLTF. For the CDR3, the DNA is TGTGCCAGCAGCCAAGTCCTCCGAGGCTCTGGGGCCAACGTCCTGACTTTC.

In DNA form, the CDR3 reads TGTGCCAGCAGCACGATAGACCGGGACAGAGGATCACCCCTCCACTTT. It specifies CASSTIDRDRGSPLHF. The rearrangement uses TRBV7-9 and TRBJ1-6, with 7 bases identical to TRBD1. Germline loops: CDR1 SEHNR, CDR2 FQNEAQ (reference sequence). This CDR3 is built from 16 residues. The junction had 14 bases not matched to a gene; V was cut back by 5 bases and J by 10 bases. Variable domain in full (rest from reference TRBV7-9 and TRBJ1-6): DTGVSQNPRHKITKRGQNVTFRCDPISEHNRLYWYRQTLGQGPEFLTYFQNEAQLEKSRLLSDRFSAERPKGSFSTLEIQRTEQGDSAMYLCASSTIDRDRGSPLHFGNGTRLTVT.